This entry is about one T cell receptor (beta chain). Original methodology: Counts of nucleated cells, estimated from reference gene primer amplification, were obtained. The table came from immunoSEQ multiplex PCR; TCRdb's copy has only in-frame clones and leaves some out. That table supplies the V and J calls and clone size; D and trimming were determined from the DNA. Here the sample spans about 220,000 clones, 85% to 90% being singletons. This entry is derived from a study of blood T cell repertoires in COVID-19. The CDR3 spans 15 residues. Trimming left V 7 bases short and J 4 bases short, with 17 bases between. Germline assignment: CDR1 MNHEY and CDR2 SVGAGI.

Sample: PBMCs or T cells enriched from blood (not recorded which). This TCR was sampled from a woman in her 50s with acute COVID-19. The rearrangement links TRBV6-5 to TRBJ1-3, with D possibly being TRBD1 (5 bases). The CDR3 loop reads CASTEGRRQGNTIYF. The CDR3 DNA is TGTGCCAGCACCGAGGGGAGGAGGCAAGGAAACACCATATATTTT.